This TCR beta chain originates from a study of blood T cell repertoires in COVID-19. Study-wide context: T cells, B-cell-depleted T cells, or PBMCs supplied cDNA or gDNA.

The sample holds a few counts of this clone. Libraries were prepared by immunoSEQ multiplex PCR; TCRdb keeps only in-frame clonotypes and omits some of them. The data show under 300,000 clones, around 78% seen once. The TCR originated in a man in his fifties or sixties who had recovered from COVID-19. The source material was peripheral blood.

CDR3 loop: CASSEEGRGPQHF. The CDR3 DNA sequence: TGTGCCAGCAGTGAAGAAGGACGGGGGCCCCAGCATTTT. The V and J genes are TRBV2 and TRBJ1-5, with D uncertain. V lost 1 base and J 9 bases, leaving 10 bases between the germline ends. Germline CDR1 is SNHLY and CDR2 is FYNNEI. CDR3 length: 13 residues.